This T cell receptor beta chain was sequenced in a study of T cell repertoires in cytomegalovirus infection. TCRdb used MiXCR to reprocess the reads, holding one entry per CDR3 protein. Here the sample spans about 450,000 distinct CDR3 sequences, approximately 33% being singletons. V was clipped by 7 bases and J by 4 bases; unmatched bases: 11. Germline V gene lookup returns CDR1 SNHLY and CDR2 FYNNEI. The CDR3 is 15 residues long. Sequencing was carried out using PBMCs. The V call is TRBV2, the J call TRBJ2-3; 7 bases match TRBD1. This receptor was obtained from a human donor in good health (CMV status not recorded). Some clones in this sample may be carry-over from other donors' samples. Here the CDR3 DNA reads TGTGCCAGCATTGCGACAGGGCTAAGCGCAGATACGCAGTATTTT. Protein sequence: CASIATGLSADTQYF.